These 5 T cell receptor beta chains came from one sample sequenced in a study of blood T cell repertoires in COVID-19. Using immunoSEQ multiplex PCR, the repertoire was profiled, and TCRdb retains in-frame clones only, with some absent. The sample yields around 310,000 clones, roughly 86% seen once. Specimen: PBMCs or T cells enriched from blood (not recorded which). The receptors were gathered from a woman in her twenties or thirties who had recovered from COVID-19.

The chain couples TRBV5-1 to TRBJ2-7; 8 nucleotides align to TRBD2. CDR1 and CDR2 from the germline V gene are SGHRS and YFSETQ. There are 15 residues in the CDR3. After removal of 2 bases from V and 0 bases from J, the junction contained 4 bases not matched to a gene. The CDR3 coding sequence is TGCGCCAGCAGCTTTCAAGCGGGAGACTCCTACGAGCAGTACTTC. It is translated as CASSFQAGDSYEQYF. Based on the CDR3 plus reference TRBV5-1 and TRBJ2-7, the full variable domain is KAGVTQTPRYLIKTRGQQVTLSCSPISGHRSVSWYQQTPGQGLQFLFEYFSETQRNKGNFPGRFSGRQFSNSRSEMNVSTLELGDSALYLCASSFQAGDSYEQYFGPGTRLTVT.

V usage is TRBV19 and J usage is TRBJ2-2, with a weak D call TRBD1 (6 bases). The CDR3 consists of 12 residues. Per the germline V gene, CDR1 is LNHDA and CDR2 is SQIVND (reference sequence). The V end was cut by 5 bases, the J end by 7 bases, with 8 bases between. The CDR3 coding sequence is TGTGCCAGTAGTCCGGACAGCGGGGAGCTGTTTTTT. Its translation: CASSPDSGELFF.

CDR3 sequence: CASSADSYSNYGYTF. CDR3 DNA sequence: TGTGCCAGCAGCGCGGACAGCTATTCTAACTATGGCTACACCTTC. This chain joins TRBV7-3 and TRBJ1-2; D might be TRBD1 (6 bases). Germline V gene lookup returns CDR1 SGHTA and CDR2 FQGTGA. V was clipped by 5 bases and J by 0 bases, with 13 bases between them. This CDR3 spans 15 amino acids.

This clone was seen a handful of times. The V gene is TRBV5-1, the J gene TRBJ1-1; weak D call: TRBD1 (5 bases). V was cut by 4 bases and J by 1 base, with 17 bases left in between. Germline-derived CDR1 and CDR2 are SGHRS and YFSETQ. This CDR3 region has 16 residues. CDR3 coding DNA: TGCGCCAGCAGCGGGGAGGGTTGGGGGGAGAACACTGAAGCTTTCTTT. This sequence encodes CASSGEGWGENTEAFF.

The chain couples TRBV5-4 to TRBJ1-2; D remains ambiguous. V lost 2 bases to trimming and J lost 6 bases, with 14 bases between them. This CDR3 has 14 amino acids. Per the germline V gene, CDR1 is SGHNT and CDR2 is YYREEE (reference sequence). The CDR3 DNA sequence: TGTGCCAGCAGCTTACTCGGCAGGTGGGATGGCTACACCTTC. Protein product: CASSLLGRWDGYTF.